This T cell receptor beta chain appears in the sequencing data of a study of T cell changes during pregnancy in multiple sclerosis. This clone was seen a few times. CDR1 is GTSNPN and CDR2 is SVGIG in the germline V gene (reference sequence). The V end was cut by 0 bases, the J end by 11 bases, with 13 bases between. CDR3 length equals 12 residues. The method was immunoSEQ multiplex PCR; TCRdb's version includes in-frame clones alone and lacks a portion of them. This repertoire shows 70,000 or so clones, about 90% found once; its top ten account for 0.29%. The sample was CD4+ T cells from peripheral blood mononuclear cells, taken after pregnancy. The receptor was derived from a female donor with multiple sclerosis, enrolled in a pregnancy study. The chain employs TRBV30 and TRBJ1-1, with D uncertain. The CDR3 sequence: CAWSVSGGVAFF. In nucleotides, the CDR3 is TGTGCCTGGAGTGTATCAGGAGGCGTGGCTTTCTTT.